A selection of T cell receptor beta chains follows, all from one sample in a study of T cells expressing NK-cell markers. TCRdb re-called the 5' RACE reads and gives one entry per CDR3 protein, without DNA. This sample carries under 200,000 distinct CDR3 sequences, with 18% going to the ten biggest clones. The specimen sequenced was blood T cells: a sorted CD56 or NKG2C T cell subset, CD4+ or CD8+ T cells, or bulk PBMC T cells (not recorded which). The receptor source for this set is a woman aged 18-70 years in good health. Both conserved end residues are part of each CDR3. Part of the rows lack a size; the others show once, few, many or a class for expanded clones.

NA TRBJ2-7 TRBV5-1 CASSLDRPALGTSQYF
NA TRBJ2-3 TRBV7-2 CASSLWPSGGHTDTQYF
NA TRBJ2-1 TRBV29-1 CSVERGSARNEQFF
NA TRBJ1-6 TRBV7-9 CASSHDSKHSPLHF
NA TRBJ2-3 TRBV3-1 CASSQAGTDTQYF
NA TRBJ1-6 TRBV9 CASSVGADSRNSPLHF
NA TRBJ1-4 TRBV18 CASSQQGIATNEKLFF
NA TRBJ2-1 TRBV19 CASSPRVSGSYNEQFF
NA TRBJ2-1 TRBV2 CASSGLAGAISYNEQFF
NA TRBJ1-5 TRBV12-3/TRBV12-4 CASSFTYEDRPQHF
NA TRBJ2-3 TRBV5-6 CASSFLGRTDTQYF
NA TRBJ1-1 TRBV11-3 CASSLRQGTSAFF
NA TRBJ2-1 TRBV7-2 CASSFGGAINEQFF
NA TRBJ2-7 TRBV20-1 CSAYKPGGHEQYF
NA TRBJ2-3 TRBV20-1 CSARGRGSIIDTQYF
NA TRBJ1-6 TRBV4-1 CASNPMMGTGVGSPLHF
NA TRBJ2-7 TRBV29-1 CSVESAGGLEQYF
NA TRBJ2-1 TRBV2 CASSVGVNEQFF
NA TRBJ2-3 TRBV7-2 CASRRRLSTDTQYF
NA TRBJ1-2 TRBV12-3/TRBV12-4 CASSLGSFRGYTF
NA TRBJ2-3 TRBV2 CASNMRGDTQYF
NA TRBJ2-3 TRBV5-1 CASSARLAGDSTDTQYF
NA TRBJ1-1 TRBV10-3 CAISPGSNTEAFF
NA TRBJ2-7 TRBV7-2 CASSLAGRESSYEQYF
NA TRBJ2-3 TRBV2 CASSEGTGDTQYF
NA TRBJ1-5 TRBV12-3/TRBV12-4 CASSRDRQQPQHF
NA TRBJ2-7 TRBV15 CATSRDLGGPYEQYF
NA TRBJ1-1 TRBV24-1 CATCRGIITEAFF
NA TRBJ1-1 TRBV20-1 CSARSSGQGGTEAFF
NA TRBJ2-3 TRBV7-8 CASSSPGRDTQYF
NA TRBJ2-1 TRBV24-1 CATRSGTSGASSYNEQFF
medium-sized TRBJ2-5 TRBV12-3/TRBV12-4 CASSSFVETQYF
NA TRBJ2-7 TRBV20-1 CSVGQQISYEQYF
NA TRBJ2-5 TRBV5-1 CASSSGRSQETQYF
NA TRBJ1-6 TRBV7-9 CASSDAGRDNSPLHF
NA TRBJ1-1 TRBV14 CASSQDWGQGPTEAFF
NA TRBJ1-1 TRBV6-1 CASRRDTAMNTEAFF
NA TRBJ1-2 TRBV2 CASSDQTVPTF
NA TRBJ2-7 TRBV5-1 CASSLSGDVYEQYF
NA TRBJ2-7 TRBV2 CASSGGQGASYEQYF
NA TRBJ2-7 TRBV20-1 CSASFVGQTYEQYF
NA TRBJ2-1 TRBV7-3 CASSPQGRQIDEQFF
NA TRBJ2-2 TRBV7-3 CASSPGLAGGPLNTGELFF
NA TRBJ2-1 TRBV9 CASSASSGPPYNEQFF
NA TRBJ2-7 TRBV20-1 CSASPKTGVSYEQYF
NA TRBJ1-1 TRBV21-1 CASPMNTEAFF
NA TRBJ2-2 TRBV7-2 CASSFSGTSHKGGELFF
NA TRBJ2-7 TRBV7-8 CASSRTYEQYF
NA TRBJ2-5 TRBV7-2 CASSYGLDGTQYF
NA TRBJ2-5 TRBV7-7 CASSPTGGGRQETQYF
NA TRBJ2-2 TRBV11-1 CASSLSSSDTGELFF
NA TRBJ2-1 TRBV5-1 CASSFRDRGNNEQFF
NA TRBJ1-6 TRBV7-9 CASSDFPASPLHF
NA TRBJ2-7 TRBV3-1 CASRPSGGAFYEQYF
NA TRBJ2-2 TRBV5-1 CASSPQGLENTGELFF
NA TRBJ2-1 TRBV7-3 CASSLTLTSGGAYNEQFF
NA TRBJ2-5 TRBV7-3 CASSPIGQAYQETQYF
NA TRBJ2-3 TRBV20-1 CSANPTRRAPDTQYF
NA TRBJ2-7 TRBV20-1 CSARYGADEQYF